This is a list of T cell receptor beta chains from one sample in a study of vaccination and CD4 T cells after COVID-19. These receptors lack a known antigen. TCRdb used MiXCR to reprocess the PCR reads, holding one entry per CDR3 protein. Among under 15,000 distinct CDR3 sequences, about 50% were seen once, and the ten largest hold about 33%. Sequenced sample: CD4+ T cells from blood, cultured in vitro. All receptors derive from a human donor who had recovered from COVID-19. The CDR3 runs from the conserved cysteine through the conserved F or W. Each record gives: J gene, V gene, D gene, clone size, CDR3 DNA, CDR3 protein. A D gene is named only where the DNA matches it firmly. Only some rows state a clone size, as once, few, many or a class for expanded clones.

>TRBJ2-5|TRBV6-1|.|.
TGTGCCAGCGGAGGAGAGGGGTCTGGGGAGACCCAGTACTTC
CASGGEGSGETQYF
>TRBJ1-4|TRBV6-1|.|.
TGTGCCAGCAGCGCCCTGCGGAGGGTCAATGAAAAACTGTTTTTT
CASSALRRVNEKLFF
>TRBJ1-2|TRBV25-1|TRBD1|.
TGTGCCAGCAGTCACTTTAACAGGGGGCGCGAGTATGGCTACACCTTC
CASSHFNRGREYGYTF
>TRBJ2-3|TRBV20-1|TRBD1|few
TGCAGTGCTAGAGACCAAACAGGGGGCTCTATGACAGATACGCAGTATTTT
CSARDQTGGSMTDTQYF
>TRBJ1-1|TRBV20-1|.|once
TGCAGTGCTAGCCAAGGCCCTGAAGCTTTCTTT
CSASQGPEAFF
>TRBJ2-7|TRBV7-9|TRBD1|.
TGTGCCAGCAGCTTGGGAAAGCTTGAGGGACAGGGGTATGGTGAGCAGTACTTC
CASSLGKLEGQGYGEQYF
>TRBJ2-2|TRBV12-3/TRBV12-4|TRBD1|.
TGTGCCAGCAGTTTAGCGCCGAGGGGGCCAGCAAACACCGGGGAGCTGTTTTTT
CASSLAPRGPANTGELFF
>TRBJ1-2|TRBV7-2|.|few
TGTGCCAGCAGCTTAGAGCGGGGGAGGGGTAACTATGGCTACACCTTC
CASSLERGRGNYGYTF
>TRBJ1-4|TRBV25-1|TRBD1|few
TGTGCCAGCAGTCTCCGACAGGGGGCAAGTGAAAAACTGTTTTTT
CASSLRQGASEKLFF
>TRBJ1-1|TRBV12-3/TRBV12-4|TRBD1|few
TGTGCCAGCAGCAGGGGGCGTGGGGGCACTGAAGCTTTCTTT
CASSRGRGGTEAFF
>TRBJ1-6|TRBV15|TRBD1|few
TGTGCCACCAGCAGAGATGCCCTGACAGGGTTGAATTCACCCCTCCACTTT
CATSRDALTGLNSPLHF
>TRBJ2-3|TRBV25-1|TRBD1|few
TGTGCCAGCAGTCGTATACAAGGGACAGTAGGTTCAGATACGCAGTATTTT
CASSRIQGTVGSDTQYF
>TRBJ1-1|TRBV12-3/TRBV12-4|.|few
TGTGCCAGCAGTCCCCCTCACGGGCGAGCTTTCTTT
CASSPPHGRAFF
>TRBJ2-1|TRBV12-5|TRBD1|.
TGTGCTAGTGGTTTGAAGGGGACAGGGGAGCAGTTCTTC
CASGLKGTGEQFF
>TRBJ2-7|TRBV6-1|TRBD1|.
TGTGCCAGCAGCTCCGGGACAGCCAGCCCTTACGAGCAGTACTTC
CASSSGTASPYEQYF
>TRBJ1-2|TRBV10-2|.|.
TGCGCCAGCAGTGGGCCGATAAACTATGGCTACACCTTC
CASSGPINYGYTF
>TRBJ1-1|TRBV6-1|TRBD1|few
TGTGCCAGCAGAGCAGACAGGGGGGGCACTGAAGCTTTCTTT
CASRADRGGTEAFF
>TRBJ1-1|TRBV6-2/TRBV6-3|.|few
TGTGCCAGCAGCTTAGGGTATTTTGAAGCTTTCTTT
CASSLGYFEAFF
>TRBJ1-1|TRBV5-1|.|.
TGCGCCAGCAGCTTGGTCGCAGGGTCTGGCACTGAAGCTTTCTTT
CASSLVAGSGTEAFF
>TRBJ2-7|TRBV27|.|.
TGTGCCAGCAGTTTGGTAGGGGCCTACGAGCAGTACTTC
CASSLVGAYEQYF
>TRBJ1-2|TRBV27|.|few
TGTGCCAGCAGGAACGTTGGGGGGAGGGGGAACGGCTACACCTTC
CASRNVGGRGNGYTF
>TRBJ1-4|TRBV7-9|.|.
TGTGCCAGCAGCTTAGGCGCAGGGAAGGGTGAAAAACTGTTTTTT
CASSLGAGKGEKLFF
>TRBJ1-2|TRBV20-1|.|large
TGCAGTGCTCGAGACCCCGGGACTAACTATGGCTACACCTTC
CSARDPGTNYGYTF
>TRBJ2-7|TRBV9|TRBD1|.
TGTGCCAGCAGCGTAGCTACGGGGACAGGGTCTCACGAGCAGTACTTC
CASSVATGTGSHEQYF
>TRBJ1-2|TRBV5-4|.|few
TGTGCCAGCAGCTTGGCCTTGACTCGGACGTACTATGGCTACACCTTC
CASSLALTRTYYGYTF
>TRBJ2-7|TRBV7-9|.|.
TGTGCCAGCAGCGCCGAAAGCGAGCAGTACTTC
CASSAESEQYF
>TRBJ2-7|TRBV7-9|.|once
TGTGCCAGCAGCTTAGTGGGCCCCCGAGAGCAGTACTTC
CASSLVGPREQYF
>TRBJ1-1|TRBV18|.|.
TGTGCCAGCTCACCACGTAGTCCCCCTGAAGCTTTCTTT
CASSPRSPPEAFF
>TRBJ1-2|TRBV2|.|.
TGTGCCAGCAGTGACGGGGCAGCCGATGGCTACACCTTC
CASSDGAADGYTF
>TRBJ2-7|TRBV15|.|.
TGTGCCACCAGCAGAGATCGGGGGACTGGGTCCTACGAGCAGTACTTC
CATSRDRGTGSYEQYF
>TRBJ2-5|TRBV20-1|TRBD2|few
TGCAGTGCTCCTTACCCGAGCGGGGGCATTAGGGAGACCCAGTACTTC
CSAPYPSGGIRETQYF